This T cell receptor (beta chain) emerged from a study of T-cell reconstitution after alpha-beta-depleted transplantation in children. Library preparation (for TCRbeta) was performed with unique molecular identifiers. TCRdb recomputed calls from the PCR reads with MiXCR, one row per CDR3 protein. The table includes around 440,000 distinct CDR3 sequences, around 16% detected once. Per the germline V gene, CDR1 is SGHDT and CDR2 is YYEEEE. The CDR3 covers 12 residues. Trimming removed 2 bases at V and 8 bases at J, with 8 bases between. The gene calls are TRBV5-6 and TRBJ2-1; D is uncertain. The sequences come from PBMCs, mostly from graft donor cells, collected 360 days after TCRalphabeta/CD19-depleted stem cell transplant. The TCR originated in a boy younger than two who had a stem cell transplant for Wiskott-Aldrich syndrome, so the T cells may come from the graft donor. The CDR3 sequence is CASSFNVHEQFF. As DNA, the CDR3 is TGTGCCAGCAGCTTTAACGTCCATGAGCAGTTCTTC. The full variable domain, with the rest looked up from reference TRBV5-6 and TRBJ2-1, is DAGVTQSPTHLIKTRGQQVTLRCSPKSGHDTVSWYQQALGQGPQFIFQYYEEEERQRGNFPDRFSGHQFPNYSSELNVNALLLGDSALYLCASSFNVHEQFFGPGTRLTVL.